This T cell receptor (beta chain) emerged from a study of a mutant IDH1 vaccine in newly diagnosed glioma. The CDR3 runs 16 residues. Germline assignment: CDR1 SGHTA and CDR2 FQGNSA. The J segment lost 6 bases and the V segment lost 5 bases, leaving 13 bases of the junction unmatched. Only in-frame clones appear in the TCRdb table, and some are missing; sequencing was by immunoSEQ multiplex PCR. The table records 20,000 or so clones, about 85% of them present only once. Time point meaning: baseline, week 1 (first vaccination visit). Treatment indicated: pre-vaccination baseline after standard-of-care therapy.

The specimen was PBMCs, collected from a glioma patient treated with radiotherapy, temozolomide or both. V and J are TRBV7-2 and TRBJ2-1; 7 nucleotides match TRBD2. The receptor was derived from a man in his forties or fifties with glioma. The CDR3 loop reads CASSPQTSPLGNEQFF. DNA for the CDR3: TGTGCCAGCAGCCCACAGACTAGCCCCCTGGGCAATGAGCAGTTCTTC.